Each of the 5 T cell receptor beta chains below was sequenced from the same sample in a study of blood T cell repertoires in COVID-19. Generated by immunoSEQ multiplex PCR, the TCRdb table keeps only in-frame clones and is missing some. The sample records 140,000 to 150,000 clones, around nine tenths being singletons. Sequencing was performed on peripheral blood. These receptors all come from a woman in her forties or fifties with acute or convalescent COVID-19.

The chain combines TRBV3-1 (or the pseudogene TRBV3-2) with TRBJ2-5, with TRBD1 matching 7 bases. Trimming cost V 5 bases and J 4 bases; bases outside gene matches: 4. Per the germline V gene, CDR1 is LGHDT and CDR2 is YNNKEL (reference sequence). There are 13 residues in the CDR3. The CDR3 sequence: CASSRRTGETQYF. The CDR3 DNA reads as TGTGCCAGCAGCAGACGGACAGGAGAGACCCAGTACTTC.

The chain employs TRBV20-1 and TRBJ2-5, with D unclear. The germline V and J ends were trimmed by 5 bases and 5 bases, with 9 bases remaining between them. The CDR3 covers 11 residues. The germline V gene has CDR1 DFQATT and CDR2 SNEGSKA (reference sequence). CDR3 nucleotides: TGCAGTGCTGAACCGAGGGAGACCCAGTACTTC. Residues: CSAEPRETQYF.

This clone has ten or more counts. The V call is TRBV7-6, the J call TRBJ1-2; 9 bases fit TRBD1. Germline V lookup: CDR1 SGHVS, CDR2 FNYEAQ. This CDR3 is 15 amino acids long. With 1 base clipped from V and 8 bases from J, the junction kept 8 bases outside the gene matches. The CDR3 region is CASSLGLQGAEGYTF. The CDR3 DNA sequence: TGTGCCAGCAGCTTAGGGTTACAGGGGGCGGAGGGCTACACCTTC.

This rearrangement joins TRBV27 to TRBJ1-5, with D possibly matching TRBD1 (6 bases). This CDR3 spans 14 amino acids. The germline V gene encodes CDR1 MNHEY and CDR2 SMNVEV (reference sequence). Trimming removed 3 bases at V and 5 bases at J, with 11 bases between. Here the CDR3 reads CASSLGARDQPQHF. In DNA form, the CDR3 reads TGTGCCAGCAGTTTGGGGGCGAGGGATCAGCCCCAGCATTTT.

The V and J genes are TRBV14 and TRBJ1-4, with D tentatively TRBD1 (5 bases). Germline CDR1 is SGHDN and CDR2 is FVKESK. The CDR3 totals 14 residues. V was pared by 2 bases and J by 4 bases, with 8 bases between. The CDR3 sequence: CASSQSGVNEKLFF. CDR3 in DNA: TGTGCCAGCAGCCAATCGGGGGTTAATGAAAAACTGTTTTTT.